The present entry profiles one TCR beta chain with its context. Its antigen is unknown. Time point in this sample: pretreatment peripheral blood. Some clones are missing from TCRdb's copy, which holds only in-frame ones; the method was immunoSEQ multiplex PCR. The repertoire holds about 80,000 clones, approximately 80% seen once, with approximately 7.1% in the top ten. These data are taken from a study of PD-L1 blockade in urothelial cancer. About the study: About 90% of the roughly 29 patients were men who had bladder-origin urothelial cancer.

Study-level points and caveats: Survival was better when pretreatment blood TCR clonality fell below the median.

V was clipped by 4 bases and J by 11 bases; unmatched bases: 5. The CDR3 contains 13 residues. Per germline, CDR1 SGDLS and CDR2 YYNGEE. The TCR comes from a man aged 40-49 years with urothelial cancer. This chain links TRBV9 with TRBJ1-4; 10 bases agree with TRBD1. Sequences were derived from PBMCs, sampled around atezolizumab (anti-PD-L1) treatment. In nucleotides, the CDR3 is TGTGCCAGCAGCTACGGGACAGGGGAGAAACTGTTTTTT. It translates to CASSYGTGEKLFF.